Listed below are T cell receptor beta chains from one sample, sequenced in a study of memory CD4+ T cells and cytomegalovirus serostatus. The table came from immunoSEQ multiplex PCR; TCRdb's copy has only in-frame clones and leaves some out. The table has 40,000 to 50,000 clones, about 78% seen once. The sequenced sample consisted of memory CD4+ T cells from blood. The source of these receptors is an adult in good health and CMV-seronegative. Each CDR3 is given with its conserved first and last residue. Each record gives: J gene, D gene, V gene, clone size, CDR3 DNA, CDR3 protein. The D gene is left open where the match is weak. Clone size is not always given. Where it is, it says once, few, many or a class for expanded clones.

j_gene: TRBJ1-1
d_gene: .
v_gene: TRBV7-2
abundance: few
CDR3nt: TGTGCCAGCAGCTCCTGGGACGGAGACACTGAAGCTTTCTTT
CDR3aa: CASSSWDGDTEAFF

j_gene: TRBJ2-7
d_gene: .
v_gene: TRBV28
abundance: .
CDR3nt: TGTGCCAGCAATCGGGGCGGGCCCGGGCCAGACGAGCAGTACTTC
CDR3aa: CASNRGGPGPDEQYF

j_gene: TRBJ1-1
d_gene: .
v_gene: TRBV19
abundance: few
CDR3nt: TGTGCCAGTAGTAAGTTGGGGAGAAACACTGAAGCTTTCTTT
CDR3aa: CASSKLGRNTEAFF

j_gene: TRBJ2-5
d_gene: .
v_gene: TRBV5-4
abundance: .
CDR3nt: TGTGCCAGCAGCGACCGCAGGGGAGTCGAAGAGACCCAGTACTTC
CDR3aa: CASSDRRGVEETQYF

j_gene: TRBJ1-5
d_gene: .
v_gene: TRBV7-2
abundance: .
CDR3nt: TGTGCCAGCAGCTCTAGGGGGACCAATCAGCCCCAGCATTTT
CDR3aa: CASSSRGTNQPQHF

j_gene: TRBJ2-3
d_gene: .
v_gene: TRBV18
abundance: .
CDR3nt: TGTGCCAGCTCACTAATCGCGGTCGTCTTGACAGATACGCAGTATTTT
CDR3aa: CASSLIAVVLTDTQYF

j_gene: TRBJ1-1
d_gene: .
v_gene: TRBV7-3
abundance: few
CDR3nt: TGTGCCAGCAGCTTATCTGTGGGGAATGAAGCTTTCTTT
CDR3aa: CASSLSVGNEAFF

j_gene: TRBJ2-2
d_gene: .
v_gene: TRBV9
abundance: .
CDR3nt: TGTGCCAGCAGCGTAGGATGGGGGACCGGGGAGCTGTTTTTT
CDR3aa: CASSVGWGTGELFF

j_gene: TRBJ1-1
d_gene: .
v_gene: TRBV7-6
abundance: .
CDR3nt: TGTGCCAGCAGCTTAAGGGAACTGAACACTGAAGCTTTCTTT
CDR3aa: CASSLRELNTEAFF

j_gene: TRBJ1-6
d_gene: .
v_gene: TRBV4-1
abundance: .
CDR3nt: TGCGCCAGCAGCCAAGATAGGGCCGGGAATTCACCCCTCCACTTT
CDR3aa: CASSQDRAGNSPLHF

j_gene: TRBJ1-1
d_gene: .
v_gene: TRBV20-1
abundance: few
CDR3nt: TGCAGTGCTAGCGGAGGGGCAGGGACTTTCTTT
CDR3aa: CSASGGAGTFF

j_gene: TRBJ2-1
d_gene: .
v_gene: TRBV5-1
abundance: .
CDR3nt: TGCGCCAGCAGTAAGGGGGGCGCGGGTAATGAGCAGTTCTTC
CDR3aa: CASSKGGAGNEQFF